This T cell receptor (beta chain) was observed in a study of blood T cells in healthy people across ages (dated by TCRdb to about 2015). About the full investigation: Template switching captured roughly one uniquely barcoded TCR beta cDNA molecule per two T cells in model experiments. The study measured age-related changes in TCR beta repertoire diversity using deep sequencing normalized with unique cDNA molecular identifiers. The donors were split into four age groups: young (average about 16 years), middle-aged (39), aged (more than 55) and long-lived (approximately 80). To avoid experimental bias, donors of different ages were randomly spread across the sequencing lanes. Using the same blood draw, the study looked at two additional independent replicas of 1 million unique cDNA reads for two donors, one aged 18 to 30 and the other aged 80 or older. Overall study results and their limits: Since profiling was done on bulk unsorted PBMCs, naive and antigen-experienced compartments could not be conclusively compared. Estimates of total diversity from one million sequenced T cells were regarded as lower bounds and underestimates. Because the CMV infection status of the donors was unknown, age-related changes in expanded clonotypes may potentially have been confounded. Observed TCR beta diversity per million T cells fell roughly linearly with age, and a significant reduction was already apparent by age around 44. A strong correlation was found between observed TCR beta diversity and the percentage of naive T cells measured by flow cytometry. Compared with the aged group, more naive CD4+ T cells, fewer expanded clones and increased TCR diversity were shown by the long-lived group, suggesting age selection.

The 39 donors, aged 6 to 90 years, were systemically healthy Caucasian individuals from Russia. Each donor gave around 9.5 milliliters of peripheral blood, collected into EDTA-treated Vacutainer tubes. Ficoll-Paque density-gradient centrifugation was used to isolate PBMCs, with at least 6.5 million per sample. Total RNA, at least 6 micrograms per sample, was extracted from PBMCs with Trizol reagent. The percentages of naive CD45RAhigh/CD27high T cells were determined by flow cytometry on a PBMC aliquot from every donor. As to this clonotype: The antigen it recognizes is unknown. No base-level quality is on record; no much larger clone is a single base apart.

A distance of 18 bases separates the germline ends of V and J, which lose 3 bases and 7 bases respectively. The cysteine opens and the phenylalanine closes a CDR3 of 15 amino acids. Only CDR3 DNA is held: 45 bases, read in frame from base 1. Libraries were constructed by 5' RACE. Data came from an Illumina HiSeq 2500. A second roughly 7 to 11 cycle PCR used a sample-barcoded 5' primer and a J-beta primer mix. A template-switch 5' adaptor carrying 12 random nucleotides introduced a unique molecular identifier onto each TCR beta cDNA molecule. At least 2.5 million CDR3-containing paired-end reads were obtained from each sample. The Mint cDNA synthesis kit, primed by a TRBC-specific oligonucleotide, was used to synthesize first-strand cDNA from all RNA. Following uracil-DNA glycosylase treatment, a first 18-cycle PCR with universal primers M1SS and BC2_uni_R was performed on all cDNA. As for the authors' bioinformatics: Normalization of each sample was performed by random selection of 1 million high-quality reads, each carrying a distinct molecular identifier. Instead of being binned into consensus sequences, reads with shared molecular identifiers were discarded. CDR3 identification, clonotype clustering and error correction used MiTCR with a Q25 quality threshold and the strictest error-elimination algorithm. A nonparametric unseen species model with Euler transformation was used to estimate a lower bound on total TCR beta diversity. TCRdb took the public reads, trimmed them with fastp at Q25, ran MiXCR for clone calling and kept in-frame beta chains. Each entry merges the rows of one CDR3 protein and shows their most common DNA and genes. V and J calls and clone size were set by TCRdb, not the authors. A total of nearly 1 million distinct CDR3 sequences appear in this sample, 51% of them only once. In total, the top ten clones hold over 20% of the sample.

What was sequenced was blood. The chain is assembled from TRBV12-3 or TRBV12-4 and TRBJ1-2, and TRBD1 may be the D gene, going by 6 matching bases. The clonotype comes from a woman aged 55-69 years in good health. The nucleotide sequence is TGTGCCAGCAGTTTCGCGCCGGGCGCAGGGGCTGGCTACACCTTC. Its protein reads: CASSFAPGAGAGYTF.